These T cell receptor beta chains were read from a single sample in a study of blood T cell repertoires in COVID-19. Measured with immunoSEQ multiplex PCR; TCRdb has only the in-frame clones, and not every one. The data contain 130,000 to 150,000 clones, 88% of them singletons. The source material was peripheral blood. These receptors were collected from a man aged 70 or older with acute or convalescent COVID-19. The CDR3 runs from the conserved cysteine through the conserved F or W. Fields, in order: D gene, clone size, J gene, V gene, CDR3 DNA, CDR3 protein. D genes are given only for firm matches. Not all rows give a size; the values are once, few, many and, for expanded clones, a class.

D gene: TRBD2
clone size: .
J gene: TRBJ2-1
V gene: TRBV5-1
CDR3 DNA: TGCGCCAGCAGCCCGGGTGGACTAGCGGGAGGGAAAGCTTACAATGAGCAGTTCTTC
CDR3 protein: CASSPGGLAGGKAYNEQFF

D gene: .
clone size: .
J gene: TRBJ1-4
V gene: TRBV10-2
CDR3 DNA: TGCGCCAGCAGCACCGACGGAGGAACTAATGAAAAACTGTTTTTT
CDR3 protein: CASSTDGGTNEKLFF

D gene: .
clone size: .
J gene: TRBJ1-1
V gene: TRBV21-1
CDR3 DNA: TGTGCCAGCAGCAAGTTACAGGTTCCCGACACTGAAGCTTTCTTT
CDR3 protein: CASSKLQVPDTEAFF

D gene: TRBD1
clone size: .
J gene: TRBJ2-7
V gene: TRBV19
CDR3 DNA: TGTGCCAGTAGTCTAGGACAGGGGCCGAGGGAGCAGTACTTC
CDR3 protein: CASSLGQGPREQYF

D gene: .
clone size: .
J gene: TRBJ1-1
V gene: TRBV10-3
CDR3 DNA: TGTGCCATCAGTGCTGAGGGCTCGACTGAAGCTTTCTTT
CDR3 protein: CAISAEGSTEAFF

D gene: .
clone size: .
J gene: TRBJ2-5
V gene: TRBV24-1
CDR3 DNA: TGTGCCACCAGTGATTTGCGAGGGGGAGAGGAGACCCAGTACTTC
CDR3 protein: CATSDLRGGEETQYF

D gene: .
clone size: .
J gene: TRBJ1-5
V gene: TRBV6-6
CDR3 DNA: TGTGCCAGCAGTTACGAGGACATTGGTAATCAGCCCCAGCATTTT
CDR3 protein: CASSYEDIGNQPQHF

D gene: TRBD1
clone size: .
J gene: TRBJ1-3
V gene: TRBV4-1
CDR3 DNA: TGCGCCAGCAGCCAAGGAGAGGGGGCATCAGGAAACACCATATATTTT
CDR3 protein: CASSQGEGASGNTIYF

D gene: TRBD2
clone size: many
J gene: TRBJ2-7
V gene: TRBV11-2
CDR3 DNA: TGTGCCAGCAGCCCCCAGACTAGCGTACTATCCTACGAGCAGTACTTC
CDR3 protein: CASSPQTSVLSYEQYF

D gene: TRBD2
clone size: .
J gene: TRBJ2-1
V gene: TRBV5-1
CDR3 DNA: TGCGCCAGCAGGAGAGGCGGGAGGGCCCTCTACAATGAGCAGTTCTTC
CDR3 protein: CASRRGGRALYNEQFF

D gene: .
clone size: .
J gene: TRBJ1-2
V gene: TRBV28
CDR3 DNA: TGTGCCAGCAGTTTAGCCGGAGTCTCCCGAGCTTATGGCTACACCTTC
CDR3 protein: CASSLAGVSRAYGYTF

D gene: .
clone size: .
J gene: TRBJ2-2
V gene: TRBV10-1
CDR3 DNA: TGCGCCAGCAGCGGACACTCGTTAGACACCGGGGAGCTGTTTTTT
CDR3 protein: CASSGHSLDTGELFF

D gene: .
clone size: .
J gene: TRBJ1-1
V gene: TRBV7-9
CDR3 DNA: TGTGCCAGCAGCCCTAGTGGGGGCCTGACTGAAGCTTTCTTT
CDR3 protein: CASSPSGGLTEAFF

D gene: .
clone size: .
J gene: TRBJ1-4
V gene: TRBV2
CDR3 DNA: TGTGCCAGCAGTGAAGACAGGGAAAATGGTCTGTTTTTT
CDR3 protein: CASSEDRENGLFF

D gene: .
clone size: .
J gene: TRBJ1-1
V gene: TRBV18
CDR3 DNA: TGTGCCAGCTCACCACCGGCAGGGGCAATGGGCCCCACTGAAGCTTTCTTT
CDR3 protein: CASSPPAGAMGPTEAFF

D gene: .
clone size: .
J gene: TRBJ2-7
V gene: TRBV15
CDR3 DNA: TGTGCCACCAGCAGAGATAGGAGCCTCGAGCAGTACTTC
CDR3 protein: CATSRDRSLEQYF

D gene: .
clone size: .
J gene: TRBJ1-4
V gene: TRBV6-1
CDR3 DNA: TGTGCCAGCAGTGACAGGGGCACGAGAGATGAAAAACTGTTTTTT
CDR3 protein: CASSDRGTRDEKLFF

D gene: TRBD1
clone size: once
J gene: TRBJ1-1
V gene: TRBV11-2
CDR3 DNA: TGTGCCAGCAGCTTAAGTGGGGACAGCTACACTGAAGCTTTCTTT
CDR3 protein: CASSLSGDSYTEAFF

D gene: .
clone size: .
J gene: TRBJ1-3
V gene: TRBV5-1
CDR3 DNA: TGCGCCAGCAGTCGCCAGGCGAGCTCTGGAAACACCATATATTTT
CDR3 protein: CASSRQASSGNTIYF

D gene: TRBD1
clone size: once
J gene: TRBJ2-7
V gene: TRBV28
CDR3 DNA: TGTGCCAGCAGTCGGACAGGGTGGAACTACGAGCAGTACTTC
CDR3 protein: CASSRTGWNYEQYF

D gene: .
clone size: .
J gene: TRBJ1-3
V gene: TRBV18
CDR3 DNA: TGTGCCAGCTCACAGGACAGTACCGGAAACACCATATATTTT
CDR3 protein: CASSQDSTGNTIYF

D gene: .
clone size: .
J gene: TRBJ2-5
V gene: TRBV5-1
CDR3 DNA: TGCGCCAGCATGGACAGTCCTCAAGAGACCCAGTACTTC
CDR3 protein: CASMDSPQETQYF

D gene: .
clone size: .
J gene: TRBJ1-1
V gene: TRBV12-3/TRBV12-4
CDR3 DNA: TGTGCCAGCAGTAACCAGGGGAACACTGAAGCTTTCTTT
CDR3 protein: CASSNQGNTEAFF

D gene: TRBD1
clone size: .
J gene: TRBJ2-2
V gene: TRBV5-1
CDR3 DNA: TGCGCCAGCAGCTTGATGGGACAGGGGGCCGGGGAGCTGTTTTTT
CDR3 protein: CASSLMGQGAGELFF

D gene: .
clone size: .
J gene: TRBJ1-5
V gene: TRBV2
CDR3 DNA: TGTGCCAGCAGTGAAGAAGGGGTGAGCAATCAGCCCCAGCATTTT
CDR3 protein: CASSEEGVSNQPQHF

D gene: .
clone size: .
J gene: TRBJ2-1
V gene: TRBV5-1
CDR3 DNA: TGCGCCAGCAGCCCAGGACTCTTTTCTACGGGAGTTCGCTCCTACAATGAGCAGTTCTTC
CDR3 protein: CASSPGLFSTGVRSYNEQFF

D gene: .
clone size: .
J gene: TRBJ1-2
V gene: TRBV5-6
CDR3 DNA: TGTGCCAGCAGCTTGCCGGGGGAGCCCTATGGCTACACCTTC
CDR3 protein: CASSLPGEPYGYTF

D gene: TRBD2
clone size: .
J gene: TRBJ2-5
V gene: TRBV7-6
CDR3 DNA: TGTGCCAGCAGACGAGCCGGGACTAGCGGGGGTGGTGCCCAGTACTTC
CDR3 protein: CASRRAGTSGGGAQYF

D gene: TRBD1
clone size: .
J gene: TRBJ2-7
V gene: TRBV6-5
CDR3 DNA: TGTGCCAGCAGTTCCGACAGGGCCTACGAGCAGTACTTC
CDR3 protein: CASSSDRAYEQYF

D gene: TRBD1
clone size: .
J gene: TRBJ2-5
V gene: TRBV2
CDR3 DNA: TGTGCCAGCAGAAGACAGGGGGTTGACCAAGAGACCCAGTACTTC
CDR3 protein: CASRRQGVDQETQYF

D gene: .
clone size: .
J gene: TRBJ1-1
V gene: TRBV12-5
CDR3 DNA: TGTGCTAGTGGTACAGGGATTACGCATGAAGCTTTCTTT
CDR3 protein: CASGTGITHEAFF

D gene: TRBD2
clone size: .
J gene: TRBJ2-3
V gene: TRBV7-2
CDR3 DNA: TGTGCCAGCAGCTTAGGCGGGGGGAATACGCAGTATTTT
CDR3 protein: CASSLGGGNTQYF

D gene: TRBD1
clone size: once
J gene: TRBJ1-3
V gene: TRBV18
CDR3 DNA: TGTGCCAGCTCACCACAGGAGACAGGGAGCTCTGGAAACACCATATATTTT
CDR3 protein: CASSPQETGSSGNTIYF

D gene: TRBD2
clone size: .
J gene: TRBJ2-2
V gene: TRBV28
CDR3 DNA: TGTGCCAGCAGCCCACAACTAGCGGGAGGGGCCGGGGAGCTGTTTTTT
CDR3 protein: CASSPQLAGGAGELFF

D gene: .
clone size: .
J gene: TRBJ1-3
V gene: TRBV7-9
CDR3 DNA: TGTGCCAGCAGCTTCACTGGAAACACCATATATTTT
CDR3 protein: CASSFTGNTIYF

D gene: TRBD1
clone size: .
J gene: TRBJ1-2
V gene: TRBV27
CDR3 DNA: TGTGCCAGCAGTATACAGGGGGCTGGCTATGGCTACACCTTC
CDR3 protein: CASSIQGAGYGYTF

D gene: TRBD1
clone size: .
J gene: TRBJ1-4
V gene: TRBV6-5
CDR3 DNA: TGTGCCAGCAGTACCGAGACAGGGGCAAATGAAAAACTGTTTTTT
CDR3 protein: CASSTETGANEKLFF

D gene: TRBD2
clone size: .
J gene: TRBJ2-1
V gene: TRBV28
CDR3 DNA: TGTGCCAGCGCTAGACTAGCGGGATCCTACAATGAGCAGTTCTTC
CDR3 protein: CASARLAGSYNEQFF

D gene: TRBD2
clone size: .
J gene: TRBJ2-2
V gene: TRBV6-1
CDR3 DNA: TGTGCCAGCAGTGACCTTAGCGGGGATCTCACCGGGGAGCTGTTTTTT
CDR3 protein: CASSDLSGDLTGELFF

D gene: .
clone size: .
J gene: TRBJ2-2
V gene: TRBV19
CDR3 DNA: TGTGCCAGTAGTATGAGGAATCCAACGAACACCGGGGAGCTGTTTTTT
CDR3 protein: CASSMRNPTNTGELFF

D gene: .
clone size: .
J gene: TRBJ2-2
V gene: TRBV2
CDR3 DNA: TGTGCCAGCAGTGCGAGCAGGGCCGGGGAGCTGTTTTTT
CDR3 protein: CASSASRAGELFF

D gene: TRBD1
clone size: .
J gene: TRBJ1-1
V gene: TRBV29-1
CDR3 DNA: TGCAGCGCCAGACAGGGAAACACTGAAGCTTTCTTT
CDR3 protein: CSARQGNTEAFF

D gene: .
clone size: .
J gene: TRBJ2-7
V gene: TRBV6-5
CDR3 DNA: TGTGCCAGCATTCTAGGGAGGGAGCAGTACTTC
CDR3 protein: CASILGREQYF

D gene: TRBD1
clone size: .
J gene: TRBJ2-7
V gene: TRBV5-4
CDR3 DNA: TGTGCCAGCAGCAGGGGGGGGGCTCAGGGACAGGGCTCCCTCTACGAGCAGTACTTC
CDR3 protein: CASSRGGAQGQGSLYEQYF

D gene: .
clone size: .
J gene: TRBJ2-1
V gene: TRBV28
CDR3 DNA: TGTGCCAGCAGCCCTCGCCGGGTGGTCGACAATGAGCAGTTCTTC
CDR3 protein: CASSPRRVVDNEQFF

D gene: TRBD2
clone size: .
J gene: TRBJ2-3
V gene: TRBV19
CDR3 DNA: TGTGCCAGTAACCCACGGGGTAGCGGGGGACGCACAGATACGCAGTATTTT
CDR3 protein: CASNPRGSGGRTDTQYF

D gene: TRBD1
clone size: .
J gene: TRBJ2-2
V gene: TRBV9
CDR3 DNA: TGTGCCAGCAGCGCCCGGGGGGGACAGGGGCTTAACACCGGGGAGCTGTTTTTT
CDR3 protein: CASSARGGQGLNTGELFF

D gene: TRBD1
clone size: .
J gene: TRBJ2-1
V gene: TRBV7-8
CDR3 DNA: TGTGCCAGCAGCCCACGAGAGGGGGCGAGGGGGTTTGGGCAGTTCTTC
CDR3 protein: CASSPREGARGFGQFF

D gene: .
clone size: .
J gene: TRBJ2-1
V gene: TRBV7-9
CDR3 DNA: TGTGCCAGCAGCTTAGTAGGGGCTGTAAGCAATGAGCAGTTCTTC
CDR3 protein: CASSLVGAVSNEQFF

D gene: TRBD2
clone size: .
J gene: TRBJ2-5
V gene: TRBV12-3/TRBV12-4
CDR3 DNA: TGTGCCAGCAGTAACCTAGCGGAGGAGACCCAGTACTTC
CDR3 protein: CASSNLAEETQYF

D gene: TRBD2
clone size: .
J gene: TRBJ2-1
V gene: TRBV11-1
CDR3 DNA: TGTGCCAGCAGCAGCGGGGGACCCCGCTGGTACAATGAGCAGTTCTTC
CDR3 protein: CASSSGGPRWYNEQFF

D gene: TRBD1
clone size: .
J gene: TRBJ1-1
V gene: TRBV2
CDR3 DNA: TGTGCCAGCAGTGAAAACAGGGGGAATTCTGAAGCTTTCTTT
CDR3 protein: CASSENRGNSEAFF

D gene: .
clone size: .
J gene: TRBJ2-5
V gene: TRBV5-1
CDR3 DNA: TGCGCCAGCCAAGGGGCGGAGACCCAGTACTTC
CDR3 protein: CASQGAETQYF

D gene: TRBD1
clone size: .
J gene: TRBJ2-3
V gene: TRBV19
CDR3 DNA: TGTGCCAGTAGTGCGGGACAGGGGGATTCAGATACGCAGTATTTT
CDR3 protein: CASSAGQGDSDTQYF

D gene: .
clone size: .
J gene: TRBJ2-1
V gene: TRBV20-1
CDR3 DNA: TGCAGTGCTAGTGTCCTAGGAGACCCGTACAATGAGCAGTTCTTC
CDR3 protein: CSASVLGDPYNEQFF

D gene: .
clone size: .
J gene: TRBJ1-1
V gene: TRBV12-3/TRBV12-4
CDR3 DNA: TGTGCCCTAGCAAGGGCCGGATTGACTGAAGCTTTCTTT
CDR3 protein: CALARAGLTEAFF

D gene: .
clone size: once
J gene: TRBJ1-5
V gene: TRBV6-5
CDR3 DNA: TGTGCCAGCAGTTACTCGGCGGTTCATCCCAATCAGCCCCAGCATTTT
CDR3 protein: CASSYSAVHPNQPQHF

D gene: .
clone size: once
J gene: TRBJ2-1
V gene: TRBV18
CDR3 DNA: TGTGCCAGCTCACCACAGGAAACGGGGGAGCCGTTCTTC
CDR3 protein: CASSPQETGEPFF

D gene: TRBD1
clone size: .
J gene: TRBJ1-1
V gene: TRBV9
CDR3 DNA: TGTGCCAGCAGCCCCCGGGAGGGGGCTGATTCCAGGGCTTTCTTT
CDR3 protein: CASSPREGADSRAFF